This paragraph covers one TCR beta chain sequence. The antigen remains undetermined. This sample is drawn from a study of cytomegalovirus exposure and HLA in healthy donors. Primers for the PCR totalled 60 Vbeta and 13 Jbeta. Using immunoSEQ multiplex PCR, the repertoire was profiled, and TCRdb retains in-frame clones only, with some absent. The sample has around 100,000 clones; more than 65% are singletons. CDR1 and CDR2 (germline): LNHDA, SQIVND (reference sequence). V was trimmed by 5 bases and J by 2 bases, leaving 9 bases between them. The CDR3 is 13 amino acids. Study outcomes and limitations: With DRB1 most and HLA-C fewest, TCR association rates differed between HLA loci in a later analysis. TCR beta V- and J-gene trimming was later associated with a missense DCLRE1C variant. One cluster of highly shared sequence variants probably arose as a sequencing artifact. Among TCR beta chains, those listed as cytomegalovirus-associated numbered around 160.

This chain joins TRBV19 and TRBJ1-1; D call uncertain. The specimen sequenced was PBMCs. This clonotype originated in a woman aged 18-29 years in good health and CMV-seropositive. The CDR3 here is CASSPTYNTEAFF. DNA of the CDR3: TGTGCCAGTAGTCCAACCTATAACACTGAAGCTTTCTTT.